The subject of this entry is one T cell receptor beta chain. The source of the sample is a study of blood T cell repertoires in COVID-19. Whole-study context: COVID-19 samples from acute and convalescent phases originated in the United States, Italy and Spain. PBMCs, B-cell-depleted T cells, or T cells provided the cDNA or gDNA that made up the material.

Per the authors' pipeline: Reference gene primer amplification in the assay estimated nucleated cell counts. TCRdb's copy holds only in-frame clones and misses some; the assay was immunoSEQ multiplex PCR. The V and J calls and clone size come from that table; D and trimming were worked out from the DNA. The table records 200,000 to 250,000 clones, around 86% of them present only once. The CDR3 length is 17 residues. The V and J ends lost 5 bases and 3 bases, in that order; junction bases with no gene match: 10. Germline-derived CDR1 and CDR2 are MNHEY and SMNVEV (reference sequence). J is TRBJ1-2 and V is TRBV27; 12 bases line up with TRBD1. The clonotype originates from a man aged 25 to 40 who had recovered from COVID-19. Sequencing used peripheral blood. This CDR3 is CASSTHPGQGAYYGYTF. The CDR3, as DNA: TGTGCCAGCAGTACGCACCCGGGACAGGGGGCCTACTATGGCTACACCTTC.